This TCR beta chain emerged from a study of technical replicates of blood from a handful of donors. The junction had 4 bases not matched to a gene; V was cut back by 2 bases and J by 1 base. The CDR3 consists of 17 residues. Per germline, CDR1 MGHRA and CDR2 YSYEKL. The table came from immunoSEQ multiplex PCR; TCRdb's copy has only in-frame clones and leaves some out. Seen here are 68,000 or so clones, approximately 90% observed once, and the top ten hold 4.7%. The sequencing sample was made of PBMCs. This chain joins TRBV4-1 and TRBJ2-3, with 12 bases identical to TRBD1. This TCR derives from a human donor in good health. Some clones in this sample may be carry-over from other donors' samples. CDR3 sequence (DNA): TGCGCCAGCAGCCAACCCGGGACAGGGGGCGGCACAGATACGCAGTATTTT. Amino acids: CASSQPGTGGGTDTQYF.